The rows below give T cell receptor beta chains drawn from one sample of a study of blood T cell repertoires in COVID-19. Only in-frame clones appear in the TCRdb table, and some are missing; sequencing was by immunoSEQ multiplex PCR. This table holds about 260,000 clones, roughly 86% found once. Specimen: peripheral blood. Source of these receptors: a woman between 50 and 59 years old with acute or convalescent COVID-19. Both conserved end residues are part of each CDR3. D genes are given only for firm matches. Clone size is not always given. Where it is, it says once, few, many or a class for expanded clones.

>TRBJ2-3|TRBV4-1|NA|NA
CASSQRPRGIGSDTQYF
TGCGCCAGCAGCCAACGCCCTCGGGGGATTGGGTCAGATACGCAGTATTTT
>TRBJ2-7|TRBV9|NA|TRBD2
CASSVEGGGGRASGEQYF
TGTGCCAGCAGCGTAGAAGGTGGCGGCGGGAGGGCCTCGGGGGAGCAGTACTTC
>TRBJ1-3|TRBV5-5|NA|NA
CASSLGELGNTIYF
TGTGCCAGCAGCTTGGGAGAGTTGGGAAACACCATATATTTT
>TRBJ2-3|TRBV18|NA|NA
CASSRTGAASTDTQYF
TGTGCCAGCTCCCGGACGGGAGCCGCTAGCACAGATACGCAGTATTTT
>TRBJ2-1|TRBV7-9|NA|TRBD2
CASRPGTSGSPEQFF
TGTGCCAGCAGACCTGGGACTAGCGGGAGCCCTGAGCAGTTCTTC
>TRBJ2-7|TRBV28|NA|TRBD1
CASSFPGGVEQYF
TGTGCCAGCAGTTTTCCAGGGGGAGTCGAGCAGTACTTC
>TRBJ2-4|TRBV29-1|NA|TRBD1
CTAKDRDTNIQYF
TGCACCGCAAAAGACAGGGATACAAACATTCAGTACTTC
>TRBJ2-2|TRBV5-1|NA|TRBD2
CASSLGLAGAAGTGELFF
TGCGCCAGCAGCTTGGGACTAGCGGGAGCCGCGGGGACCGGGGAGCTGTTTTTT
>TRBJ2-3|TRBV7-3|NA|TRBD2
CASSLLAGGADTQYF
TGTGCCAGCAGCTTATTAGCGGGAGGAGCAGATACGCAGTATTTT
>TRBJ1-1|TRBV20-1|few|TRBD1
CSASKGSGGITEAFF
TGCAGTGCTAGTAAAGGTTCAGGGGGCATCACTGAAGCTTTCTTT
>TRBJ1-2|TRBV15|once|TRBD1
CATSSFVGQAGLNYGYTF
TGTGCCACCAGCAGTTTTGTTGGACAGGCGGGACTTAACTATGGCTACACCTTC
>TRBJ2-1|TRBV24-1|NA|TRBD1
CATSDQTGGGFYNEQFF
TGTGCCACCAGTGATCAAACAGGGGGCGGTTTCTACAATGAGCAGTTCTTC